This is a list of T cell receptor beta chains from one sample in a study of identical twins. A single record per CDR3 protein comes from TCRdb applying MiXCR to the 5' RACE reads. This repertoire shows some 270,000 distinct CDR3 sequences, about 8.3% found once; its top ten account for 2.5% to 3.5%. This sample also belongs to another study, concerning yellow fever vaccine responses in identical twins.

The sequencing sample was made of CD8+ T cells sorted from blood. Receptors were obtained from a woman between 18 and 29 years old in good health. Both conserved end residues are part of each CDR3. Fields, in order: clone size, D gene, J gene, V gene, CDR3 protein, CDR3 DNA. The D gene is left open where the match is weak. Size is stated for part of the rows, as once, few or many counts, or as a class when the clone is expanded.

clone_size: few
d_call: .
j_call: TRBJ2-2
v_call: TRBV28
cdr3_aa: CASSPRGELFF
cdr3_nt: TGTGCCAGCAGCCCTAGGGGGGAGCTGTTTTTT

clone_size: many
d_call: TRBD1
j_call: TRBJ2-5
v_call: TRBV5-1
cdr3_aa: CASSLSRDRGYEGETQYF
cdr3_nt: TGCGCCAGCAGCTTGAGCCGGGACAGGGGATATGAAGGGGAGACCCAGTACTTC

clone_size: many
d_call: .
j_call: TRBJ2-1
v_call: TRBV3-1
cdr3_aa: CASSQDKREQFF
cdr3_nt: TGTGCCAGCAGCCAAGACAAACGTGAGCAGTTCTTC

clone_size: .
d_call: TRBD1
j_call: TRBJ2-7
v_call: TRBV4-3
cdr3_aa: CASSQDPRGQGYEQYF
cdr3_nt: TGCGCCAGCAGCCAAGATCCGAGGGGGCAGGGCTACGAGCAGTACTTC

clone_size: .
d_call: TRBD1
j_call: TRBJ1-1
v_call: TRBV7-9
cdr3_aa: CASSPGQLEAFF
cdr3_nt: TGTGCCAGCAGCCCGGGACAGCTTGAAGCTTTCTTT

clone_size: many
d_call: TRBD1
j_call: TRBJ1-1
v_call: TRBV5-1
cdr3_aa: CASSPKDRDTEAFF
cdr3_nt: TGCGCCAGCAGCCCAAAAGACAGGGACACTGAAGCTTTCTTT

clone_size: few
d_call: .
j_call: TRBJ1-5
v_call: TRBV5-6
cdr3_aa: CASSLRGADNQPQHF
cdr3_nt: TGTGCCAGCAGCTTGCGGGGGGCCGACAATCAGCCCCAGCATTTT

clone_size: few
d_call: TRBD2
j_call: TRBJ2-3
v_call: TRBV7-9
cdr3_aa: CASSLAPSGGSGDTQYF
cdr3_nt: TGTGCCAGCAGCTTAGCGCCCAGCGGGGGGTCCGGGGATACGCAGTATTTT

clone_size: many
d_call: TRBD2
j_call: TRBJ2-7
v_call: TRBV6-1
cdr3_aa: CATGRRENPYEQYF
cdr3_nt: TGTGCCACCGGTCGGCGGGAGAATCCCTACGAGCAGTACTTC

clone_size: few
d_call: .
j_call: TRBJ1-3
v_call: TRBV9
cdr3_aa: CASNGGRGNTIYF
cdr3_nt: TGTGCCAGCAACGGTGGTCGGGGAAACACCATATATTTT

clone_size: few
d_call: .
j_call: TRBJ2-3
v_call: TRBV27
cdr3_aa: CASGWGVGTDTQYF
cdr3_nt: TGTGCCAGCGGGTGGGGCGTTGGCACAGATACGCAGTATTTT

clone_size: few
d_call: .
j_call: TRBJ2-7
v_call: TRBV5-1
cdr3_aa: CASSYTSDVFIYEQYF
cdr3_nt: TGCGCCAGCAGCTACACTTCGGACGTTTTTATCTACGAGCAGTACTTC

clone_size: few
d_call: .
j_call: TRBJ2-1
v_call: TRBV2
cdr3_aa: CASSVADSYNEQFF
cdr3_nt: TGTGCCAGCAGTGTAGCGGACTCCTACAATGAGCAGTTCTTC

clone_size: few
d_call: .
j_call: TRBJ2-7
v_call: TRBV12-3/TRBV12-4
cdr3_aa: CASSWVGRVQEQYF
cdr3_nt: TGTGCCAGCAGTTGGGTCGGGAGAGTTCAAGAGCAGTACTTC

clone_size: .
d_call: TRBD2
j_call: TRBJ2-5
v_call: TRBV5-1
cdr3_aa: CASSSDLAAQETQYF
cdr3_nt: TGCGCCAGCAGCTCTGACCTAGCGGCTCAAGAGACCCAGTACTTC

clone_size: few
d_call: .
j_call: TRBJ2-7
v_call: TRBV7-9
cdr3_aa: CASSLAAGTHYEQYF
cdr3_nt: TGTGCCAGCAGCTTAGCCGCAGGGACCCATTACGAGCAGTACTTC

clone_size: .
d_call: .
j_call: TRBJ1-5
v_call: TRBV6-2/TRBV6-3
cdr3_aa: CASSYSNENNQPQHF
cdr3_nt: TGTGCCAGCAGTTACTCGAACGAAAACAATCAGCCCCAGCATTTT

clone_size: .
d_call: .
j_call: TRBJ2-4
v_call: TRBV4-3
cdr3_aa: CASSQDLGGNIQYF
cdr3_nt: TGCGCCAGCAGCCAAGATCTTGGGGGCAACATTCAGTACTTC

clone_size: .
d_call: TRBD1
j_call: TRBJ1-2
v_call: TRBV7-2
cdr3_aa: CASSRRQGKGDIGYTF
cdr3_nt: TGTGCCAGCAGCCGTCGACAGGGGAAAGGAGATATTGGCTACACCTTC

clone_size: few
d_call: .
j_call: TRBJ2-2
v_call: TRBV12-5
cdr3_aa: CATGDENTGELFF
cdr3_nt: TGTGCAACAGGTGATGAAAACACCGGGGAGCTGTTTTTT

clone_size: few
d_call: .
j_call: TRBJ2-1
v_call: TRBV7-3
cdr3_aa: CASSSYPGPTNEQFF
cdr3_nt: TGTGCCAGCAGCTCCTACCCCGGACCAACCAATGAGCAGTTCTTC

clone_size: few
d_call: .
j_call: TRBJ2-7
v_call: TRBV12-3/TRBV12-4
cdr3_aa: CASSLDLDEQYF
cdr3_nt: TGTGCCAGCAGTTTAGACCTGGACGAGCAGTACTTC

clone_size: few
d_call: .
j_call: TRBJ2-5
v_call: TRBV12-3/TRBV12-4
cdr3_aa: CASSLEEGAGETQYF
cdr3_nt: TGTGCCAGCAGTTTAGAGGAGGGGGCAGGAGAGACCCAGTACTTC

clone_size: .
d_call: .
j_call: TRBJ2-3
v_call: TRBV29-1
cdr3_aa: CSVEDVTYTDTQYF
cdr3_nt: TGCAGCGTTGAAGATGTCACTTACACAGATACGCAGTATTTT

clone_size: many
d_call: .
j_call: TRBJ1-4
v_call: TRBV11-2
cdr3_aa: CASSLWRNEKLFF
cdr3_nt: TGTGCCAGCAGCTTATGGCGGAATGAAAAACTGTTTTTT

clone_size: many
d_call: TRBD2
j_call: TRBJ2-3
v_call: TRBV29-1
cdr3_aa: CSVEVGLAGGHGTDTQYF
cdr3_nt: TGCAGCGTTGAGGTGGGCCTAGCGGGGGGGCATGGCACAGATACGCAGTATTTT

clone_size: few
d_call: .
j_call: TRBJ2-6
v_call: TRBV6-2/TRBV6-3
cdr3_aa: CAISTGTSSSGANVLTF
cdr3_nt: TGTGCCATTAGTACCGGGACATCGAGCTCTGGGGCCAACGTCCTGACTTTC

clone_size: .
d_call: TRBD1
j_call: TRBJ2-7
v_call: TRBV4-3
cdr3_aa: CASSQDRGGTGDEQYF
cdr3_nt: TGCGCCAGCAGCCAAGATCGCGGGGGGACAGGGGACGAGCAGTACTTC

clone_size: many
d_call: .
j_call: TRBJ2-7
v_call: TRBV3-1
cdr3_aa: CASSQGAGAHYEQYF
cdr3_nt: TGTGCCAGCAGCCAAGGGGCGGGGGCCCACTACGAGCAGTACTTC

clone_size: many
d_call: .
j_call: TRBJ2-1
v_call: TRBV6-4
cdr3_aa: CASSDSSEGEQFF
cdr3_nt: TGTGCCAGCAGTGACTCGTCTGAGGGTGAGCAGTTCTTC

clone_size: .
d_call: .
j_call: TRBJ2-1
v_call: TRBV24-1
cdr3_aa: CATSDLRATTYNEQFF
cdr3_nt: TGTGCCACCAGTGATTTAAGGGCTACCACCTACAATGAGCAGTTCTTC

clone_size: .
d_call: .
j_call: TRBJ2-7
v_call: TRBV29-1
cdr3_aa: CSVFWGYEQYF
cdr3_nt: TGCAGCGTATTCTGGGGCTACGAGCAGTACTTC

clone_size: many
d_call: TRBD2
j_call: TRBJ2-5
v_call: TRBV20-1
cdr3_aa: CSARDSQREWETQYF
cdr3_nt: TGCAGTGCTAGAGATTCTCAGCGGGAGTGGGAGACCCAGTACTTC

clone_size: few
d_call: .
j_call: TRBJ2-2
v_call: TRBV27
cdr3_aa: CASMGRVWSGELFF
cdr3_nt: TGTGCCAGCATGGGCAGGGTTTGGTCCGGGGAGCTGTTTTTT

clone_size: .
d_call: .
j_call: TRBJ1-4
v_call: TRBV4-1
cdr3_aa: CASSPGQSNEKLFF
cdr3_nt: TGCGCCAGCAGCCCTGGACAGAGTAATGAAAAACTGTTTTTT

clone_size: .
d_call: TRBD1
j_call: TRBJ2-3
v_call: TRBV19
cdr3_aa: CASSGGTGGIDTQYF
cdr3_nt: TGTGCCAGTAGTGGGGGGACAGGCGGAATAGATACGCAGTATTTT

clone_size: .
d_call: .
j_call: TRBJ1-3
v_call: TRBV4-2
cdr3_aa: CASSQDPGRGNTIYF
cdr3_nt: TGTGCCAGCAGCCAAGACCCCGGCCGTGGAAACACCATATATTTT

clone_size: many
d_call: .
j_call: TRBJ2-1
v_call: TRBV29-1
cdr3_aa: CSVETQSNEQFF
cdr3_nt: TGCAGCGTTGAAACACAGAGCAATGAGCAGTTCTTC

clone_size: few
d_call: .
j_call: TRBJ2-7
v_call: TRBV20-1
cdr3_aa: CSASFPGQFSSYEQYF
cdr3_nt: TGCAGTGCTAGTTTCCCCGGACAGTTCAGCTCCTACGAGCAGTACTTC

clone_size: .
d_call: .
j_call: TRBJ1-5
v_call: TRBV13
cdr3_aa: CASRAAPYSNQPQHF
cdr3_nt: TGTGCCAGCAGGGCGGCACCCTATAGCAATCAGCCCCAGCATTTT

clone_size: many
d_call: .
j_call: TRBJ2-7
v_call: TRBV4-1
cdr3_aa: CASSQGEDVVYEQYF
cdr3_nt: TGCGCCAGCAGCCAAGGAGAGGACGTCGTTTACGAGCAGTACTTC

clone_size: .
d_call: .
j_call: TRBJ2-5
v_call: TRBV28
cdr3_aa: CASSFIPIRGRETQYF
cdr3_nt: TGTGCCAGCAGTTTTATCCCGATCCGTGGGCGAGAGACCCAGTACTTC

clone_size: few
d_call: .
j_call: TRBJ2-7
v_call: TRBV4-3
cdr3_aa: CASSQGLAARAYEQYF
cdr3_nt: TGCGCCAGCAGCCAAGGTTTGGCGGCCAGAGCCTACGAGCAGTACTTC

clone_size: .
d_call: .
j_call: TRBJ2-1
v_call: TRBV29-1
cdr3_aa: CSGGRGSYNEQFF
cdr3_nt: TGCAGCGGCGGCAGGGGTTCCTACAATGAGCAGTTCTTC

clone_size: .
d_call: TRBD2
j_call: TRBJ2-7
v_call: TRBV7-2
cdr3_aa: CASSLELAGGLYEQYF
cdr3_nt: TGTGCCAGCAGCTTAGAACTAGCGGGGGGGCTGTACGAGCAGTACTTC

clone_size: many
d_call: .
j_call: TRBJ1-5
v_call: TRBV5-5
cdr3_aa: CASSPEGQTNRPQHF
cdr3_nt: TGTGCCAGCAGCCCAGAAGGACAGACTAATCGACCCCAGCATTTT

clone_size: many
d_call: TRBD1
j_call: TRBJ2-1
v_call: TRBV29-1
cdr3_aa: CSVEVLTGGFREQFF
cdr3_nt: TGCAGCGTTGAAGTCTTGACAGGGGGCTTTCGGGAGCAGTTCTTC

clone_size: many
d_call: TRBD1
j_call: TRBJ1-6
v_call: TRBV20-1
cdr3_aa: CSATAGQEYSPLHF
cdr3_nt: TGCAGTGCGACCGCGGGACAGGAATATTCACCCCTCCACTTT

clone_size: .
d_call: TRBD1
j_call: TRBJ2-7
v_call: TRBV28
cdr3_aa: CASSLPMDRAYEQYF
cdr3_nt: TGTGCCAGCAGCCTCCCCATGGACAGGGCATACGAGCAGTACTTC

clone_size: few
d_call: .
j_call: TRBJ1-2
v_call: TRBV14
cdr3_aa: CASSLVPGSSYGYTF
cdr3_nt: TGTGCCAGCAGCCTAGTTCCAGGGAGTAGCTATGGCTACACCTTC

clone_size: few
d_call: .
j_call: TRBJ2-1
v_call: TRBV7-6
cdr3_aa: CASSLFSFREQFF
cdr3_nt: TGTGCCAGCAGCTTATTTTCTTTCCGTGAGCAGTTCTTC

clone_size: .
d_call: .
j_call: TRBJ2-1
v_call: TRBV2
cdr3_aa: CASSDRNRVHEQFF
cdr3_nt: TGTGCCAGCAGTGATAGAAACAGGGTCCATGAGCAGTTCTTC

clone_size: many
d_call: TRBD2
j_call: TRBJ2-1
v_call: TRBV29-1
cdr3_aa: CSVQTGLAREQFF
cdr3_nt: TGCAGCGTTCAAACGGGACTAGCGCGGGAGCAGTTCTTC

clone_size: few
d_call: TRBD2
j_call: TRBJ2-7
v_call: TRBV28
cdr3_aa: CASIQTGLAGEEQYF
cdr3_nt: TGTGCCAGCATCCAAACGGGACTAGCGGGAGAAGAGCAGTACTTC

clone_size: many
d_call: .
j_call: TRBJ2-1
v_call: TRBV5-1
cdr3_aa: CASSWDGYNEQFF
cdr3_nt: TGCGCCAGCAGCTGGGACGGTTACAATGAGCAGTTCTTC